This entry is about one T cell receptor beta chain. CDR3 length: 20 residues. Germline values: CDR1 SGHTA, CDR2 FQGTGA. After removal of 0 bases from V and 5 bases from J, the junction contained 15 bases not matched to a gene. This entry comes from a study of blood T cell repertoires in COVID-19. Across the whole study: Acute and convalescent COVID-19 specimens originated in the United States, Italy and Spain. Sample material is recorded as cDNA or gDNA derived from T cells, B-cell-depleted T cells, or PBMCs.

How the authors handled the data: Cell counts per sample came from amplifying reference gene primers. Profiled with immunoSEQ multiplex PCR; TCRdb holds only in-frame clones, not every one. For V, J and clone size, that table is used; D and trimming come from the DNA. The sample consists of 250,000 to 300,000 clones, around 89% of them appearing once. The chain employs TRBV7-3 and TRBJ2-1; 11 bases are a match to TRBD2. This clonotype originated in a man aged 35-49 years with acute or convalescent COVID-19. The sample was peripheral blood. In nucleotides, the CDR3 is TGTGCCAGCAGCTTAACGCCCCCCGGTAGCGGGGGGGGCCGGGACAATGAGCAGTTCTTC. This sequence encodes CASSLTPPGSGGGRDNEQFF.